The present entry profiles one T cell receptor beta chain with its context. Its target is unknown. These data are taken from a study of human T cells and chemical hapten exposure. Study details: Patients, a majority of them female, were diagnosed with alopecia areata, totalis or universalis. Study-level results: DPC sensitization produced no change in TCRs with frequency above 1 in 1000.

Germline V CDR1 and CDR2: SGHTA, FQGNSA. With 5 bases clipped from V and 7 bases from J, the junction kept 5 bases outside the gene matches. This CDR3 is 14 amino acids long. Sample time point: patch test 3, about 24 weeks after DPC sensitization. Treatment of the sample: therapeutic diphenylcyclopropenone sensitization with weekly scalp DPC. Blood collection happened ahead of applying each patch test. Unfractionated whole blood was the source from which total RNA was extracted. TCRdb re-called the RACE reads with MiXCR, one entry per CDR3 protein. This sample carries 90,000 to 140,000 distinct CDR3 sequences, 30% to 35% of them seen once, and the ten largest clones take around 2.5%.

The clonotype was recovered from a man in his forties with alopecia areata. Some clones in this sample may be carry-over from other donors' samples. The sample in question was whole blood, obtained in connection with sensitization to the hapten diphenylcyclopropenone (DPC). V usage is TRBV7-2 and J usage is TRBJ2-1; 10 bases agree with TRBD2. CDR3 amino acids: CASSRSGRTNEQFF. The CDR3 nucleotides read TGTGCCAGCAGCCGTAGCGGGAGGACGAATGAGCAGTTCTTC.